A selection of T cell receptor beta chains follows, all from one sample in a study of preoperative IRX-2 immunotherapy in early breast cancer. Produced via immunoSEQ multiplex PCR; TCRdb's table is partial and in-frame only. The table has around 39,000 clones, roughly 94% seen once. This specimen was tumor tissue, taken after IRX-2 immunotherapy. These receptors all stem from a human donor with breast cancer. CDR3s include the opening cysteine and the closing phenylalanine or tryptophan. The D gene is left open where the match is weak. The size field is filled for only some rows; it gives once, few, many or a size class.

>NA|TRBV30|TRBJ2-7|NA
CAWSTGPYEQYF
TGTGCCTGGAGTACCGGACCCTACGAGCAGTACTTC
>NA|TRBV4-1|TRBJ1-1|TRBD1
CASSPVGQADTEAFF
TGCGCCAGCAGCCCAGTGGGACAGGCGGACACTGAAGCTTTCTTT
>NA|TRBV5-1|TRBJ1-2|TRBD1
CASTQDREYGYTF
TGCGCCAGCACCCAGGACAGGGAATATGGCTACACCTTC
>NA|TRBV25-1|TRBJ2-7|TRBD1
CASSGPTGVGEQYF
TGTGCCAGCAGTGGACCCACAGGGGTTGGGGAGCAGTACTTC
>NA|TRBV4-3|TRBJ2-3|TRBD2
CASSFRLAGDDTQYF
TGCGCCAGCAGCTTCCGACTAGCGGGAGACGATACGCAGTATTTT
>NA|TRBV15|TRBJ1-5|NA
CATSREGPARDQPQHF
TGTGCCACCAGCAGAGAGGGGCCAGCAAGAGATCAGCCCCAGCATTTT
>NA|TRBV29-1|TRBJ2-5|TRBD1
CSVFRGPGQGFWTQYF
TGCAGCGTTTTCCGGGGTCCGGGACAGGGCTTCTGGACCCAGTACTTC
>NA|TRBV30|TRBJ2-3|TRBD2
CAWTTSFTDTQYF
TGTGCCTGGACGACTAGCTTCACAGATACGCAGTATTTT
>NA|TRBV5-1|TRBJ1-5|NA
CASSLAWGDQPQHF
TGCGCCAGCAGCTTGGCCTGGGGAGATCAGCCCCAGCATTTT
>NA|TRBV27|TRBJ1-1|NA
CASSLSGGLRTEAFF
TGTGCCAGCAGTTTATCCGGGGGACTGAGGACTGAAGCTTTCTTT
>NA|TRBV6-6|TRBJ1-1|NA
CASSRPRTEAFF
TGTGCCAGCAGTAGACCGCGCACTGAAGCTTTCTTT
>once|TRBV27|TRBJ1-1|NA
CASTAARGTEAFF
TGTGCCAGCACCGCGGCCCGGGGGACTGAAGCTTTCTTT
>once|TRBV7-9|TRBJ2-7|TRBD2
CASSLTSGSYEQYF
TGTGCCAGCAGCCTTACTAGCGGGAGCTACGAGCAGTACTTC
>NA|TRBV9|TRBJ2-1|NA
CASSSGEGRGPPYNEQFF
TGTGCCAGCAGCTCCGGGGAGGGTCGGGGGCCTCCCTACAATGAGCAGTTCTTC
>NA|TRBV7-3|TRBJ2-1|NA
CATSVGYIGSNEQFF
TGTGCCACCTCAGTGGGCTACATAGGGTCAAATGAGCAGTTCTTC
>NA|TRBV19|TRBJ2-2|TRBD1
CASSLNRGTGELFF
TGTGCCAGTAGTTTAAACAGGGGAACCGGGGAGCTGTTTTTT
>NA|TRBV5-1|TRBJ2-7|NA
CASSLELTYEQYF
TGCGCCAGCAGCTTGGAACTAACCTACGAGCAGTACTTC
>NA|TRBV12-5|TRBJ2-7|TRBD1
CASGLGGTGDYEQYF
TGTGCTAGTGGTTTGGGAGGGACAGGTGACTACGAGCAGTACTTC
>NA|TRBV13|TRBJ1-1|NA
CASSLGGLKAFF
TGTGCCAGCAGCTTAGGTGGTCTTAAAGCTTTCTTT
>NA|TRBV27|TRBJ1-1|TRBD1
CASSTSGQSATEAFF
TGTGCCAGCAGTACCTCGGGACAGAGTGCCACTGAAGCTTTCTTT
>NA|TRBV11-2|TRBJ1-6|NA
CASSFTGRDSPLHF
TGTGCCAGCAGCTTTACAGGGCGGGATTCACCCCTCCACTTT
>NA|TRBV19|TRBJ1-2|TRBD1
CASSTRQGHYGYTF
TGTGCCAGTAGTACCCGACAGGGCCACTATGGCTACACCTTC
>NA|TRBV4-1|TRBJ2-1|TRBD1
CASSQEDREKEQFF
TGCGCCAGCAGCCAAGAGGACAGGGAAAAGGAGCAGTTCTTC
>NA|TRBV28|TRBJ2-5|NA
CASSLLTRAETQYF
TGTGCCAGCAGTTTATTGACCAGGGCAGAGACCCAGTACTTC
>NA|TRBV29-1|TRBJ2-2|NA
CSVGFLQGNTGELFF
TGCAGCGTCGGCTTTCTACAGGGAAACACCGGGGAGCTGTTTTTT
>NA|TRBV7-9|TRBJ1-6|NA
CASSLAGFGSPLHF
TGTGCCAGCAGCTTAGCTGGATTTGGTTCACCCCTCCACTTT
>NA|TRBV27|TRBJ1-2|NA
CASSPREGYGYTF
TGTGCCAGCAGTCCCCGTGAAGGCTATGGCTACACCTTC